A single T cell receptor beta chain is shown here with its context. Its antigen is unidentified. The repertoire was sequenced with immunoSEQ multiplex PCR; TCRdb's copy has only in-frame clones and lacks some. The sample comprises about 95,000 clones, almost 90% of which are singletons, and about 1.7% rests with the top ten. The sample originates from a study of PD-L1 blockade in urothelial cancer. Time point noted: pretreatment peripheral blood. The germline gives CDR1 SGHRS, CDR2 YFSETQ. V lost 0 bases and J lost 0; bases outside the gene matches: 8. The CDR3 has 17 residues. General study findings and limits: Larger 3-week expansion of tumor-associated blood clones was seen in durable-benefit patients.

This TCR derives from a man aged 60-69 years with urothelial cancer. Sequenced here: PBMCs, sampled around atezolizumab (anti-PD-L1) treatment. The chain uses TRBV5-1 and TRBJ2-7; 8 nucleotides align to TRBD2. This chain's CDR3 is CASSLAPLAASSYEQYF. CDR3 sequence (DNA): TGCGCCAGCAGCTTGGCCCCACTAGCGGCCAGCTCCTACGAGCAGTACTTC.